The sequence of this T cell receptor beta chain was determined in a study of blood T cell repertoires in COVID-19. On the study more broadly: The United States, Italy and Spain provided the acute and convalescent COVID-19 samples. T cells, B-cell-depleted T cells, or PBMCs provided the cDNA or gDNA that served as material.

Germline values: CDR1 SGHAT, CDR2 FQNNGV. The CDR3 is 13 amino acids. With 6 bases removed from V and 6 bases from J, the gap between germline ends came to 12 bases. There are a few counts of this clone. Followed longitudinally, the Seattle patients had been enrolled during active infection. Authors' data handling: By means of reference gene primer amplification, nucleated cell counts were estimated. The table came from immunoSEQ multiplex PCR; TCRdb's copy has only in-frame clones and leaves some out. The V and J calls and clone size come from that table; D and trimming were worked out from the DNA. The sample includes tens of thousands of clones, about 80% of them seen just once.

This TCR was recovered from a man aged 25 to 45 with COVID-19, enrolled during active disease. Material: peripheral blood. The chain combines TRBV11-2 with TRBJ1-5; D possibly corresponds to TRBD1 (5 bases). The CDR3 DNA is TGTGCCAGCAGTAGGACCGGGGGTCAGCCCCAGCATTTT. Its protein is CASSRTGGQPQHF.